This entry is about one T cell receptor beta chain. Germline V gives CDR1 MNHEY, CDR2 SVGAGI. The CDR3 runs 15 residues. V lost 2 bases, J lost 0 bases, and 9 bases lay in between. This record belongs to a study of T cells after somatic rescue of genetic block. Sequencing used immunoSEQ multiplex PCR; TCRdb keeps in-frame clones, though not all of them. Here the sample spans more than 65,000 clones, approximately 91% being singletons. This receptor was identified in a man in his thirties or forties. V usage is TRBV6-5 and J usage is TRBJ2-3; weak D call: TRBD2 (6 bases). Sequenced sample: peripheral blood mononuclear cells (PBMCs). Written as DNA, the CDR3 is TGTGCCAGCAGTTACGGGGACTTTAGCACAGATACGCAGTATTTT. Encoded protein: CASSYGDFSTDTQYF.